A single sample gave rise to the 20 T cell receptor beta chains below, sequenced in a study of PD-1 blockade in mismatch repair-deficient tumors. The data were produced by immunoSEQ multiplex PCR, yet TCRdb's version contains in-frame clones alone and is incomplete. The table records just under 80,000 clones, approximately 81% of them present only once. The specimen comprised peripheral blood, sampled 44 weeks after starting pembrolizumab. These receptors were taken from an adult with mismatch repair-deficient cancer.

DNA for the CDR3: TGTGCCAGCAGCGTAGGCCCGTTGGCCGGTGAGCAGTTCTTC. This codes for CASSVGPLAGEQFF. The rearrangement links TRBV9 to TRBJ2-1; no reliable D call. V gave up 0 bases and J gave up 9 bases, with 13 bases separating them. Germline values: CDR1 SGDLS, CDR2 YYNGEE. The CDR3 consists of 14 residues.

The chain combines TRBV27 with TRBJ2-3, with unresolved D. The CDR3 spans 15 residues. V gave up 2 bases and J gave up 0 bases, with 9 bases separating them. Germline V lookup: CDR1 MNHEY, CDR2 SMNVEV (reference sequence). CDR3 region: CASSLNSRSTDTQYF. Here the CDR3 DNA reads TGTGCCAGCAGTTTAAACTCAAGAAGCACAGATACGCAGTATTTT.

This CDR3 reads CASSQGTGGNQPQHF. CDR3 nucleotides: TGTGCCAGCAGCCAAGGGACAGGGGGCAATCAGCCCCAGCATTTT. V is TRBV14 and J is TRBJ1-5; TRBD1 agrees at 9 bases. V lost 1 base and J lost 2; bases outside the gene matches: 0. Germline V CDR1 and CDR2: SGHDN, FVKESK. CDR3 size: 15 residues.

This clone was seen more than once but under ten times. The rearrangement uses TRBV4-1 and TRBJ2-1, with unresolved D. The CDR3 is made up of 13 amino acids. V lost 0 bases and J 2 bases, leaving 2 bases between the germline ends. Germline loops: CDR1 MGHRA, CDR2 YSYEKL. CDR3 region: CASSQEPYNEQFF. In DNA, the CDR3 is TGCGCCAGCAGCCAAGAACCCTACAATGAGCAGTTCTTC.

The chain is built from TRBV2 and TRBJ2-7; D is undetermined. V lost 6 bases, J lost 2 bases, and 11 bases lay in between. Germline lookup yields CDR1 SNHLY and CDR2 FYNNEI. CDR3 length: 13 amino acids. DNA of the CDR3: TGTGCCAGCAGCCGAAGGGTGGCCTACGAGCAGTACTTC. It codes for CASSRRVAYEQYF.

V gene TRBV5-1 combines with J gene TRBJ2-5; D is perhaps TRBD2 (6 bases). The CDR3 covers 15 residues. CDR1 is SGHRS and CDR2 is YFSETQ in the germline V gene. The V end was cut by 3 bases, the J end by 1 base, with 13 bases between. CDR3 sequence reads: CASSWGTGTQETQYF. CDR3 nucleotide sequence: TGCGCCAGCAGCTGGGGGACTGGGACCCAAGAGACCCAGTACTTC.

The sample holds one count of this clone. The V and J genes are TRBV10-3 and TRBJ1-2; TRBD1 agrees at 7 bases. The CDR3 extends over 14 amino acids. The J segment lost 8 bases and the V segment lost 4 bases, leaving 10 bases of the junction unmatched. Germline assignment: CDR1 ENHRY and CDR2 SYGVKD. The CDR3 is CAISGETGTFGYTF. The CDR3 DNA reads TGTGCCATCAGTGGAGAGACAGGGACCTTCGGCTACACCTTC.

The CDR3 loop reads CAWRQGRENTEAFF. CDR3 nucleotides: TGTGCCTGGAGGCAAGGACGGGAGAACACTGAAGCTTTCTTT. This chain links TRBV30 with TRBJ1-1; D unresolved. Germline CDR1 is GTSNPN and CDR2 is SVGIG (reference sequence). This CDR3 region has 14 residues. V gave up 3 bases and J gave up 1 base, with 12 bases separating them.

V is TRBV7-9 and J is TRBJ1-3; TRBD1 is a possible D gene (6 bases). Trimming left V 8 bases short and J 3 bases short, with 8 bases between. Germline CDR1 SEHNR, CDR2 FQNEAQ (reference sequence). The CDR3 loop spans 12 amino acids. The CDR3 nucleotides are TGTGCCAGCGGGGGGCTTGGAAACACCATATATTTT. It encodes CASGGLGNTIYF.

Note on this clone: The sample contains more than one DNA sequence encoding this CDR3. The J gene is TRBJ2-2, the V gene TRBV4-1, with TRBD1 identical over 10 bases. Germline loops: CDR1 MGHRA, CDR2 YSYEKL. This CDR3 contains 16 residues. After removal of 4 bases from V and 2 bases from J, the junction contained 4 bases not matched to a gene. CDR3 sequence reads: CASSRGQGVNTGELFF. CDR3 nucleotides: TGCGCCAGCAGCCGTGGACAGGGGGTTAACACCGGGGAGCTGTTTTTT.

This clone was seen more than once but under ten times. The chain has TRBV18 and TRBJ2-5; unclear D gene. The CDR3 totals 12 residues. V was trimmed by 0 bases and J by 4 bases, leaving 3 bases between them. The germline gives CDR1 KGHSH, CDR2 LQKENI. CDR3 loop: CASSPPGETQYF. The CDR3 coding sequence is TGTGCCAGCTCACCACCAGGAGAGACCCAGTACTTC.

The chain couples TRBV18 to TRBJ1-1; 9 nucleotides match TRBD1. Germline loops: CDR1 KGHSH, CDR2 LQKENI. CDR3 length: 14 amino acids. V gave up 3 bases and J gave up 7 bases; unmatched junction bases: 6. The CDR3 region has the DNA TGTGCCAGCTCACCGGAACAGGGGGCGATTGAAGCTTTCTTT. Its translation: CASSPEQGAIEAFF.

The chain is built from TRBV20-1 and TRBJ2-3, with D uncertain. V lost 5 bases and J lost 9, with 12 bases in between. CDR3 size: 11 residues. Germline V gene lookup returns CDR1 DFQATT and CDR2 SNEGSKA (reference sequence). DNA of the CDR3: TGCAGTGCTTATGACCGATTAACGCAGTATTTT. Translation: CSAYDRLTQYF.

The gene calls are TRBV4-2 and TRBJ2-7; 9 bases match TRBD1. The CDR3 extends over 15 amino acids. CDR1 and CDR2 from the germline V gene are LGHNA and YNFKEQ. The V segment lost 3 bases and the J segment 2 bases; nucleotides outside the gene matches: 5. DNA for the CDR3: TGTGCCAGCAGCCAGGCCGGGACAGGGCCCTACGAGCAGTACTTC. Translating it yields CASSQAGTGPYEQYF.

This clone was observed a single time. V is TRBV6-6 and J is TRBJ2-6; possibly TRBD1 for D (6 bases). CDR3 length: 12 amino acids. V was shortened by 9 bases and J by 7 bases, with 10 bases between the two germline ends. The germline V gene encodes CDR1 MNHNY and CDR2 SVGAGI (reference sequence). The CDR3 sequence: CASQGKANVLTF. CDR3 DNA sequence: TGTGCCAGTCAGGGGAAAGCCAACGTCCTGACTTTC.

The chain couples TRBV18 to TRBJ1-2, with 9 bases lining up with TRBD1. The J segment lost 4 bases and the V segment lost 2 bases, leaving 5 bases of the junction unmatched. Germline CDR1 and CDR2: KGHSH and LQKENI. The CDR3 is 15 amino acids. In DNA, the CDR3 is TGTGCCAGCTCACCAGGACAGGGGACTAGCTATGGCTACACCTTC. Its translation is CASSPGQGTSYGYTF.

The V gene is TRBV19, the J gene TRBJ2-3; 7 nucleotides agree with TRBD1. Germline V CDR1 and CDR2: LNHDA, SQIVND (reference sequence). The CDR3 has 16 residues. Germline trimming cut 3 bases from V and 4 bases from J; bases unmatched to any gene: 10. DNA for the CDR3: TGTGCCAGTAGTATCCAAGGGGGCGGGTGGTCAGATACGCAGTATTTT. As protein: CASSIQGGGWSDTQYF. The whole variable domain, remainder taken from reference TRBV19 and TRBJ2-3, is DGGITQSPKYLFRKEGQNVTLSCEQNLNHDAMYWYRQDPGQGLRLIYYSQIVNDFQKGDIAEGYSVSREKKESFPLTVTSAQKNPTAFYLCASSIQGGGWSDTQYFGPGTRLTVL.

The rearrangement links TRBV7-5 to TRBJ2-1; the table's TRBD1 call for D was not verified on the DNA. TRBV7-5 is a recognized pseudogene. The CDR3 extends over 17 amino acids. The chain's CDR3 is CARSLGTGNGPYNEQFF. The CDR3 bases are TGTGCCAGAAGCCTCGGGACAGGGAATGGACCCTACAATGAGCAGTTCTTC.

In DNA form, the CDR3 reads TGTGCCAGCAGCCCTATTGGGACCACTGGTAGGGGTCAGCCCCAGCATTTT. Amino acids: CASSPIGTTGRGQPQHF. The chain is built from TRBV7-6 and TRBJ1-5, with D possibly being TRBD1 (5 bases). The CDR3 contains 17 residues. Trimming shortened V by 5 bases and J by 6 bases, and 23 bases separated the two germline ends. Germline V gene lookup returns CDR1 SGHVS and CDR2 FNYEAQ. Full variable domain (missing parts from reference TRBV7-6 and TRBJ1-5): GAGVSQSPRYKVTKRGQDVALRCDPISGHVSLYWYRQALGQGPEFLTYFNYEAQQDKSGLPNDRFSAERPEGSISTLTIQRTEQRDSAMYRCASSPIGTTGRGQPQHFGDGTRLSIL.

This clone appeared a few times. The J gene is TRBJ1-1, the V gene TRBV30, with D possibly TRBD1 on 6 matching bases. The length of the CDR3 is 13 residues. The V gene's germline CDR1 is GTSNPN and CDR2 SVGIG (reference sequence). Trimming took off 2 bases at V and 4 bases at J, with 11 bases between the two ends. The CDR3 reads CAWSQQGGTEAFF. CDR3 sequence (DNA): TGTGCCTGGAGTCAACAGGGAGGCACTGAAGCTTTCTTT.